Listed here are 11 T cell receptor beta chains from one sample, sequenced in a study of blood T cell repertoires in COVID-19. TCRdb's copy holds only in-frame clones and misses some; the assay was immunoSEQ multiplex PCR. Of roughly 12,000 clones in the sample, 80% to 95% were seen once. Source material: peripheral blood. The receptors originated from a woman between 70 and 85 years old with active COVID-19.

This sequence joins TRBV27 and TRBJ2-7; TRBD1 aligns across 9 bases. CDR1 is MNHEY and CDR2 is SMNVEV in the germline V gene (reference sequence). With V trimmed by 3 bases and J by 4 bases, 13 bases remained unmatched. This CDR3 is built from 17 residues. Here the CDR3 reads CASSFLPIGDRAYEQYF. The CDR3 bases are TGTGCCAGCAGTTTCCTCCCTATTGGGGACAGGGCATACGAGCAGTACTTC.

This clone showed up just once. This chain joins TRBV14 and TRBJ2-1, with D perhaps TRBD2 (5 bases). In germline, CDR1 is SGHDN, CDR2 FVKESK. The CDR3 contains 16 residues. The germline V and J ends were trimmed by 4 bases and 4 bases, with 17 bases remaining between them. The CDR3 DNA is TGTGCCAGCAGCCCCTCCGGGCAGCGGAAATACAATGAGCAGTTCTTC. Residues: CASSPSGQRKYNEQFF.

The genes are TRBV9 and TRBJ2-1; 12 nucleotides match TRBD2. V lost 4 bases to trimming and J lost 5 bases; unmatched junction nucleotides: 4. The germline CDR1 and CDR2 sequences are SGDLS and YYNGEE. CDR3 size: 15 residues. CDR3 protein: CASSLGTSGHNEQFF. The DNA for the CDR3 is TGTGCCAGCAGCCTCGGGACTAGCGGGCACAATGAGCAGTTCTTC. The full variable domain, rest sourced from reference TRBV9 and TRBJ2-1, is DSGVTQTPKHLITATGQRVTLRCSPRSGDLSVYWYQQSLDQGLQFLIQYYNGEERAKGNILERFSAQQFPDLHSELNLSSLELGDSALYFCASSLGTSGHNEQFFGPGTRLTVL.

V gene TRBV24-1 combines with J gene TRBJ2-7; D is ambiguous. The CDR3 runs 14 residues. From germline, CDR1 is KGHDR and CDR2 SFDVKD. V lost 3 bases to trimming and J lost 3 bases, with 11 bases between them. For the CDR3, the DNA is TGTGCCACCAGTGATCCTCACCCTATCTACGAGCAGTACTTC. Translated: CATSDPHPIYEQYF.

The count of this clone is one. The chain uses TRBV6-5 and TRBJ1-3; maybe TRBD1 (5 bases). The CDR3 runs 14 residues. Germline values: CDR1 MNHEY, CDR2 SVGAGI. The V end lost 6 bases, the J end lost 0 bases, and 9 bases lay between the germline ends. In DNA form, the CDR3 reads TGTGCCAGCAGACTACAGGTCTCTGGAAACACCATATATTTT. Translated, it gives CASRLQVSGNTIYF.

This clone was recorded a few times. CDR3: CASSSTGVTEAFF. DNA of the CDR3: TGTGCCAGCAGTTCTACAGGGGTAACTGAAGCTTTCTTT. The genes are TRBV5-6 and TRBJ1-1; 7 bases are shared with TRBD1. Looked up from germline, CDR1 is SGHDT and CDR2 is YYEEEE. J gave up 5 bases and V 5 bases, and 6 bases lay outside the gene matches. The CDR3 runs 13 residues. Combining the CDR3 with reference TRBV5-6 and TRBJ1-1 gives the whole variable domain DAGVTQSPTHLIKTRGQQVTLRCSPKSGHDTVSWYQQALGQGPQFIFQYYEEEERQRGNFPDRFSGHQFPNYSSELNVNALLLGDSALYLCASSSTGVTEAFFGQGTRLTVV.

The J gene is TRBJ1-1, the V gene TRBV6-2 or TRBV6-3; TRBD1 matches at 9 bases. V lost 5 bases and J lost 4; bases outside the gene matches: 11. Germline CDR1 MNHEY, CDR2 SVGEGT. The CDR3 is 16 amino acids. CDR3 sequence (DNA): TGTGCCAGCAGTCGAGAGGGACAGGGAGTAGTCACTGAAGCTTTCTTT. It codes for CASSREGQGVVTEAFF.

This clone came up a few times. This chain connects TRBV13 to TRBJ1-3, with 9 bases aligning to TRBD1. Germline CDR1 PRHDT, CDR2 FYEKMQ (reference sequence). V dropped 5 bases and J dropped 0; count of bases not matched to a gene: 8. The CDR3 loop spans 17 amino acids. The CDR3 spells CASSPSWDRVSGNTIYF. DNA of the CDR3: TGTGCCAGCAGCCCATCTTGGGACAGGGTCTCTGGAAACACCATATATTTT.

The chain recombines TRBV5-1 with TRBJ2-1; D call uncertain. The V end lost 1 base, the J end lost 6 bases, and 11 bases lay between the germline ends. Germline V gives CDR1 SGHRS, CDR2 YFSETQ. CDR3 length: 14 residues. For the CDR3, the DNA is TGCGCCAGCAGCTTGAGTCGCCAGGCCAATGAGCAGTTCTTC. Encoded protein: CASSLSRQANEQFF. The whole variable domain, remainder taken from reference TRBV5-1 and TRBJ2-1, is KAGVTQTPRYLIKTRGQQVTLSCSPISGHRSVSWYQQTPGQGLQFLFEYFSETQRNKGNFPGRFSGRQFSNSRSEMNVSTLELGDSALYLCASSLSRQANEQFFGPGTRLTVL.

V and J are TRBV27 and TRBJ2-7; 8 bases agree with TRBD1. CDR1 is MNHEY, CDR2 SMNVEV, per germline (reference sequence). The V gene end was trimmed by 2 bases and the J gene end by 2 bases; junction bases not matched to a gene: 5. The CDR3 runs to 15 residues. CDR3 region: CASSLGRTGPYEQYF. CDR3 in DNA: TGTGCCAGCAGTTTAGGGCGGACAGGGCCCTACGAGCAGTACTTC.

In its sample, this clone was seen once. The chain is built from TRBV11-3 and TRBJ2-2; 10 nucleotides align to TRBD1. This CDR3 has 16 residues. CDR1 and CDR2 (germline): SGHNT, YENEEA. Trimming at V came to 5 bases and at J to 4 bases, leaving 7 bases not matched to a gene. The CDR3 DNA reads TGTGCCAGCAGCCCCCGGACAGGGGGTTCCACCGGGGAGCTGTTTTTT. This encodes CASSPRTGGSTGELFF.